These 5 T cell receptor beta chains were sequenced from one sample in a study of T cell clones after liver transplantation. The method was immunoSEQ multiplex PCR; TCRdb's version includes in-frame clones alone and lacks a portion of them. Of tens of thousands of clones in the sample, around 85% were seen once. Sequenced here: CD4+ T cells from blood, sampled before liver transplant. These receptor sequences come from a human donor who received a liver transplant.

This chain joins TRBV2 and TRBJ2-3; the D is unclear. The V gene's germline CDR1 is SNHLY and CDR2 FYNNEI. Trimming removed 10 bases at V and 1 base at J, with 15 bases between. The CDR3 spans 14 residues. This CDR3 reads CATRWATGTDTQYF. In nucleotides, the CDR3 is TGTGCCACCAGATGGGCCACGGGCACAGATACGCAGTATTTT.

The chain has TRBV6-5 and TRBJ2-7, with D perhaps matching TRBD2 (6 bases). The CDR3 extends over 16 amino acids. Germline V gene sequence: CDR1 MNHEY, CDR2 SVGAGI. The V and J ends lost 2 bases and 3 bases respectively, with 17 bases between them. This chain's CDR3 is CASSYTLPTRLYEQYF. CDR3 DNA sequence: TGTGCCAGCAGTTACACCCTCCCGACTAGGCTCTACGAGCAGTACTTC.

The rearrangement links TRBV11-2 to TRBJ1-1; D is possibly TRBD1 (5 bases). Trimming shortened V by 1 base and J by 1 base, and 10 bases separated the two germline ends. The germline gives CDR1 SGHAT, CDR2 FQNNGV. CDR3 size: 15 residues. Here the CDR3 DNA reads TGTGCCAGCAGCTTAGTGGGGCAGGGGAACACTGAAGCTTTCTTT. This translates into CASSLVGQGNTEAFF.

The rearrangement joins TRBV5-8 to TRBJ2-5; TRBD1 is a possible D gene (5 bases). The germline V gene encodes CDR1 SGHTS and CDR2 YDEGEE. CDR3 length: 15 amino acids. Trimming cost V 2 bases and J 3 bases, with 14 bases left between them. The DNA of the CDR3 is TGTGCCAGCAGCTTTTCAGGGCTTCCTAAAGAGACCCAGTACTTC. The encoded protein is CASSFSGLPKETQYF.

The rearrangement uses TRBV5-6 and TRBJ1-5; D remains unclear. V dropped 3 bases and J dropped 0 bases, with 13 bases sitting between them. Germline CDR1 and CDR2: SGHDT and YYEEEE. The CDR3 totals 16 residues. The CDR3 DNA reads TGTGCCAGCAGCTCCACACGAATGAATAGCAATCAGCCCCAGCATTTT. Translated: CASSSTRMNSNQPQHF.